These T cell receptor beta chains were read from a single sample in a study of healthy donors' naive CD4 and CD8 T cells. TCRdb processed the reads anew with MiXCR; each CDR3 protein has one entry. Counted here are 150,000 to 200,000 distinct CDR3 sequences, nearly 75% occurring once; the ten biggest clones make up roughly 2.4%. Sequencing input: naive CD4+ and CD8+ T cells sorted from blood, pooled from several donors. Receptors originate from a pool of human donors in good health; the sample pools cells from several healthy donors. The CDR3 runs from the conserved cysteine through the conserved F or W. A D gene is named only where the DNA matches it firmly. Clone size is stated in some rows and not others, as once, few, many or a class when expanded.

clone_size: -; cdr3_length: 15; d_call: -; v_call: TRBV19; j_call: TRBJ1-2; cdr3_nt: TGTGCCAGCGGACAGTCCGGGGGGTCTAACTATGGCTACACCTTC; cdr3_aa: CASGQSGGSNYGYTF
clone_size: few; cdr3_length: 17; d_call: TRBD2; v_call: TRBV13; j_call: TRBJ2-5; cdr3_nt: TGTGCCAGCAGCTCGCCCAAAGGGACTAGCGGGGAAGAGACCCAGTACTTC; cdr3_aa: CASSSPKGTSGEETQYF
clone_size: -; cdr3_length: 12; d_call: -; v_call: TRBV29-1; j_call: TRBJ2-7; cdr3_nt: TGCAGCGTAAGGACCGCACCCTACGAGCAGTACTTC; cdr3_aa: CSVRTAPYEQYF
clone_size: -; cdr3_length: 15; d_call: -; v_call: TRBV5-4; j_call: TRBJ1-1; cdr3_nt: TGTGCCAGCAGCGGGAAAGATAGACCTAATCCTGAAGCTTTCTTT; cdr3_aa: CASSGKDRPNPEAFF
clone_size: few; cdr3_length: 11; d_call: -; v_call: TRBV6-5; j_call: TRBJ2-7; cdr3_nt: TGTGCCAGCAGTGAACAGTCAACAGTGTACTTC; cdr3_aa: CASSEQSTVYF
clone_size: -; cdr3_length: 15; d_call: -; v_call: TRBV27; j_call: TRBJ2-7; cdr3_nt: TGTGCCAGCGTCTCCTTTCTAGACAAGTCCCACGAGCAGTACTTC; cdr3_aa: CASVSFLDKSHEQYF
clone_size: -; cdr3_length: 15; d_call: -; v_call: TRBV6-5; j_call: TRBJ2-3; cdr3_nt: TGTGCCAGCAGTTACCAGGACCGAAGCACAGATACGCAGTATTTT; cdr3_aa: CASSYQDRSTDTQYF
clone_size: -; cdr3_length: 14; d_call: -; v_call: TRBV19; j_call: TRBJ2-7; cdr3_nt: TGTGCCAGTAGTGAAGCAAGGGGCTCCTACGAGCAGTACTTC; cdr3_aa: CASSEARGSYEQYF
clone_size: -; cdr3_length: 15; d_call: -; v_call: TRBV6-2/TRBV6-3; j_call: TRBJ1-1; cdr3_nt: TGTGCCAGCAGTGAACTCCGATCGATGAACACTGAAGCTTTCTTT; cdr3_aa: CASSELRSMNTEAFF
clone_size: -; cdr3_length: 15; d_call: -; v_call: TRBV27; j_call: TRBJ1-2; cdr3_nt: TGTGCCAGCAGTTTATCGATGGCCAGCATGTTGGGCTACACCTTC; cdr3_aa: CASSLSMASMLGYTF
clone_size: -; cdr3_length: 13; d_call: -; v_call: TRBV19; j_call: TRBJ1-1; cdr3_nt: TGTGCCAGTAGTTCCGGACAGAACACTGAAGCTTTCTTT; cdr3_aa: CASSSGQNTEAFF
clone_size: -; cdr3_length: 13; d_call: -; v_call: TRBV19; j_call: TRBJ2-7; cdr3_nt: TGTGCCAGTAGTATAGTTGGAGGATACGAGCAGTACTTC; cdr3_aa: CASSIVGGYEQYF
clone_size: -; cdr3_length: 17; d_call: TRBD1; v_call: TRBV27; j_call: TRBJ1-2; cdr3_nt: TGTGCCGGCAGTTCCCCTGGGACAGGGGGCGCCTACTATGGCTACACCTTC; cdr3_aa: CAGSSPGTGGAYYGYTF
clone_size: -; cdr3_length: 16; d_call: -; v_call: TRBV29-1; j_call: TRBJ2-1; cdr3_nt: TGCAGCGTTGAAGGTGGGCTATCGCAACGCTACAATGAGCAGTTCTTC; cdr3_aa: CSVEGGLSQRYNEQFF
clone_size: -; cdr3_length: 13; d_call: -; v_call: TRBV4-1; j_call: TRBJ2-3; cdr3_nt: TGCGCCAGCAGCCAAGTACAGACAGATACGCAGTATTTT; cdr3_aa: CASSQVQTDTQYF
clone_size: once; cdr3_length: 15; d_call: TRBD1; v_call: TRBV6-5; j_call: TRBJ1-3; cdr3_nt: TGTGCCAGCAGTCCCGCGACAGGGGCTGGAAACACCATATATTTT; cdr3_aa: CASSPATGAGNTIYF
clone_size: -; cdr3_length: 15; d_call: TRBD1; v_call: TRBV27; j_call: TRBJ1-1; cdr3_nt: TGTGCCAGCAAGAACTTAGGACAGGAGAACACTGAAGCTTTCTTT; cdr3_aa: CASKNLGQENTEAFF
clone_size: -; cdr3_length: 16; d_call: -; v_call: TRBV15; j_call: TRBJ2-4; cdr3_nt: TGTGCCACCAGCAGAGATTTAGGGCCGGCCAACAACATTCAGTACTTC; cdr3_aa: CATSRDLGPANNIQYF
clone_size: once; cdr3_length: 17; d_call: -; v_call: TRBV27; j_call: TRBJ1-5; cdr3_nt: TGTGCCAGCAGTTACGGGGGATACCCTGGACAGAATCAGCCCCAGCATTTT; cdr3_aa: CASSYGGYPGQNQPQHF
clone_size: -; cdr3_length: 16; d_call: -; v_call: TRBV27; j_call: TRBJ2-5; cdr3_nt: TGTGCCAGCAGTTTACACCTCAACAGTGATCGGGAGACCCAGTACTTC; cdr3_aa: CASSLHLNSDRETQYF
clone_size: -; cdr3_length: 13; d_call: TRBD1; v_call: TRBV12-3/TRBV12-4; j_call: TRBJ1-5; cdr3_nt: TGTGCCAGCGAAGGGACAGGGAATCAGCCCCAGCATTTT; cdr3_aa: CASEGTGNQPQHF
clone_size: few; cdr3_length: 15; d_call: TRBD1; v_call: TRBV6-5; j_call: TRBJ2-7; cdr3_nt: TGTGCCAGCAGTTACTCCCCGGGACAGACCTACGAGCAGTACTTC; cdr3_aa: CASSYSPGQTYEQYF
clone_size: -; cdr3_length: 16; d_call: TRBD2; v_call: TRBV5-4; j_call: TRBJ2-1; cdr3_nt: TGTGCCAGCAGCTTGGGAGGCGGGAGCTCCTACAATGAGCAGTTCTTC; cdr3_aa: CASSLGGGSSYNEQFF
clone_size: -; cdr3_length: 12; d_call: -; v_call: TRBV29-1; j_call: TRBJ1-2; cdr3_nt: TGCAGCGTTGAAGATCCCGGCTATGGCTACACCTTC; cdr3_aa: CSVEDPGYGYTF
clone_size: -; cdr3_length: 14; d_call: -; v_call: TRBV4-3; j_call: TRBJ1-2; cdr3_nt: TGCGCCAGCAGCCAAGAAGTTCAGATCTATGGCTACACCTTC; cdr3_aa: CASSQEVQIYGYTF
clone_size: -; cdr3_length: 13; d_call: -; v_call: TRBV19; j_call: TRBJ2-1; cdr3_nt: TGTGCCAGTAGTACTCAGGGGCTCAATGAGCAGTTCTTC; cdr3_aa: CASSTQGLNEQFF
clone_size: -; cdr3_length: 17; d_call: TRBD2; v_call: TRBV15; j_call: TRBJ2-5; cdr3_nt: TGTGCCACCAGCTTACTGGTGGGAGGGGCCGCCCAAGAGACCCAGTACTTC; cdr3_aa: CATSLLVGGAAQETQYF
clone_size: -; cdr3_length: 15; d_call: TRBD2; v_call: TRBV29-1; j_call: TRBJ2-1; cdr3_nt: TGCAGCGCCGGGACTAGCGGGAGGGCCTACAATGAGCAGTTCTTC; cdr3_aa: CSAGTSGRAYNEQFF
clone_size: -; cdr3_length: 15; d_call: -; v_call: TRBV5-4; j_call: TRBJ2-7; cdr3_nt: TGTGCCAGCAGCTTGGTCCCCCTCGCAGGGGCCGAGCAGTACTTC; cdr3_aa: CASSLVPLAGAEQYF
clone_size: -; cdr3_length: 14; d_call: -; v_call: TRBV6-1; j_call: TRBJ1-5; cdr3_nt: TGTGCCAGCAGGTCAAGGGATGGCAATCAGCCCCAGCATTTT; cdr3_aa: CASRSRDGNQPQHF
clone_size: -; cdr3_length: 20; d_call: -; v_call: TRBV20-1; j_call: TRBJ1-5; cdr3_nt: TGCAGTGCTAGAGATCGAAGGGCCTCTAGATCCGGCGGGGGCAATCAGCCCCAGCATTTT; cdr3_aa: CSARDRRASRSGGGNQPQHF
clone_size: -; cdr3_length: 13; d_call: TRBD2; v_call: TRBV29-1; j_call: TRBJ2-5; cdr3_nt: TGCAGCGCCCCGAGGGGAGGGATAGAGACCCAGTACTTC; cdr3_aa: CSAPRGGIETQYF
clone_size: -; cdr3_length: 14; d_call: -; v_call: TRBV7-9; j_call: TRBJ2-7; cdr3_nt: TGTGCCAGCAGCTCGTGGGACCGCTTATACGAGCAGTACTTC; cdr3_aa: CASSSWDRLYEQYF
clone_size: -; cdr3_length: 14; d_call: -; v_call: TRBV6-5; j_call: TRBJ2-3; cdr3_nt: TGTGCCAGCAGCTATGGAAGACTGGCAGATACGCAGTATTTT; cdr3_aa: CASSYGRLADTQYF
clone_size: -; cdr3_length: 15; d_call: TRBD2; v_call: TRBV27; j_call: TRBJ2-5; cdr3_nt: TGTGCCAGCAGATTTCTAGCGGGAGGTGCAGAGACCCAGTACTTC; cdr3_aa: CASRFLAGGAETQYF
clone_size: -; cdr3_length: 14; d_call: -; v_call: TRBV18; j_call: TRBJ2-5; cdr3_nt: TGTGCCAGCTCAGTCCTCGACAGCCAAGAGACCCAGTACTTC; cdr3_aa: CASSVLDSQETQYF
clone_size: -; cdr3_length: 18; d_call: -; v_call: TRBV5-6; j_call: TRBJ2-5; cdr3_nt: TGTGCCAGCAGCTTGGAGCCCATTACAGGGTGGTCAGAAGAGACCCAGTACTTC; cdr3_aa: CASSLEPITGWSEETQYF
clone_size: -; cdr3_length: 15; d_call: -; v_call: TRBV29-1; j_call: TRBJ1-1; cdr3_nt: TGCAGCGTTGAACCGGCTGGGTTTGTGAACACTGAAGCTTTCTTT; cdr3_aa: CSVEPAGFVNTEAFF
clone_size: -; cdr3_length: 15; d_call: TRBD1; v_call: TRBV19; j_call: TRBJ2-3; cdr3_nt: TGTGCCAGTAGTATCGACAGGGGGATTTGGAATACGCAGTATTTT; cdr3_aa: CASSIDRGIWNTQYF
clone_size: few; cdr3_length: 19; d_call: -; v_call: TRBV27; j_call: TRBJ2-7; cdr3_nt: TGTGCCAGCAGCTCCTCCCTACGGTATCGGGAGTGGTCGGAGTACGAGCAGTACTTC; cdr3_aa: CASSSSLRYREWSEYEQYF